Each of the 6 T cell receptor beta chains below was sequenced from the same sample in a study of blood T cells in healthy people across ages. Next came a second PCR, run for about 6 to 11 cycles, which used a sample-barcoded 5' primer along with a J-beta primer mix. One entry per CDR3 protein, called by TCRdb with MiXCR from the 5' RACE reads. The table lists about 900,000 distinct CDR3 sequences, roughly 50% of them singletons, with around an eighth in the top ten. Input material: blood. All receptors derive from a man aged 30 to 45 in good health.

The rearrangement joins TRBV29-1 to TRBJ2-1, with D unclear. This CDR3 spans 14 amino acids. Germline V CDR1 and CDR2: SQVTM, ANQGSEA. V dropped 0 bases and J dropped 5 bases, with 11 bases sitting between them. This CDR3 reads CSVEEGSYNNEQFF. CDR3 DNA sequence: TGCAGCGTTGAAGAGGGCAGCTACAACAATGAGCAGTTCTTC.

V is TRBV7-9 and J is TRBJ1-4; a possible D gene is TRBD1 (6 bases). CDR1 is SEHNR, CDR2 FQNEAQ, per germline (reference sequence). This CDR3 region has 12 residues. CDR3 nucleotides: TGTGCGACAAGGGGGGCGGATGAAAAACTGTTTTTT. Its translation is CATRGADEKLFF.

This chain uses TRBV28 with TRBJ2-5; D is possibly TRBD1 or TRBD2 (6 bases each). CDR1 MDHEN and CDR2 SYDVKM come from the germline V gene. CDR3 length equals 13 residues. CDR3 loop: CAGCDRRGETQYF. As DNA, the CDR3 is TGTGCGGGATGTGACAGGCGGGGAGAGACCCAGTACTTC. Full variable domain (rest looked up from reference TRBV28 and TRBJ2-5): DVKVTQSSRYLVKRTGEKVFLECVQDMDHENMFWYRQDPGLGLRLIYFSYDVKMKEKGDIPEGYSVSREKKERFSLILESASTNQTSMYLCAGCDRRGETQYFGPGTRLLVL.

The rearrangement uses TRBV3-1 and TRBJ2-3; 7 nucleotides align to TRBD1. The J segment lost 0 bases and the V segment lost 0 bases, leaving 6 bases of the junction unmatched. The CDR3 sequence is 17 residues long. The germline gives CDR1 LGHDT, CDR2 YNNKEL (reference sequence). CDR3 in DNA: TGTGCCAGCAGCCAAGATAGGGGGCCCCTGAGCACAGATACGCAGTATTTT. This encodes CASSQDRGPLSTDTQYF.

The V and J genes are TRBV10-3 and TRBJ1-2, with 8 bases aligning to TRBD1. V was clipped by 8 bases and J by 13 bases; unmatched bases: 12. The germline V gene has CDR1 ENHRY and CDR2 SYGVKD. The CDR3 covers 12 residues. CDR3 sequence (DNA): TGTGCCATCGCAGGGGGCGACAGGGCCCTCACCTTC. This translates into CAIAGGDRALTF.

The J gene is TRBJ2-4, the V gene TRBV4-3; D ambiguous. This CDR3 contains 14 residues. The V end was cut by 0 bases, the J end by 3 bases, with 6 bases between. The germline V gene has CDR1 LGHNA and CDR2 YSLEER. This chain's CDR3 is CASSQESGKNIQYF. CDR3 nucleotides: TGCGCCAGCAGCCAAGAGTCGGGCAAAAACATTCAGTACTTC.